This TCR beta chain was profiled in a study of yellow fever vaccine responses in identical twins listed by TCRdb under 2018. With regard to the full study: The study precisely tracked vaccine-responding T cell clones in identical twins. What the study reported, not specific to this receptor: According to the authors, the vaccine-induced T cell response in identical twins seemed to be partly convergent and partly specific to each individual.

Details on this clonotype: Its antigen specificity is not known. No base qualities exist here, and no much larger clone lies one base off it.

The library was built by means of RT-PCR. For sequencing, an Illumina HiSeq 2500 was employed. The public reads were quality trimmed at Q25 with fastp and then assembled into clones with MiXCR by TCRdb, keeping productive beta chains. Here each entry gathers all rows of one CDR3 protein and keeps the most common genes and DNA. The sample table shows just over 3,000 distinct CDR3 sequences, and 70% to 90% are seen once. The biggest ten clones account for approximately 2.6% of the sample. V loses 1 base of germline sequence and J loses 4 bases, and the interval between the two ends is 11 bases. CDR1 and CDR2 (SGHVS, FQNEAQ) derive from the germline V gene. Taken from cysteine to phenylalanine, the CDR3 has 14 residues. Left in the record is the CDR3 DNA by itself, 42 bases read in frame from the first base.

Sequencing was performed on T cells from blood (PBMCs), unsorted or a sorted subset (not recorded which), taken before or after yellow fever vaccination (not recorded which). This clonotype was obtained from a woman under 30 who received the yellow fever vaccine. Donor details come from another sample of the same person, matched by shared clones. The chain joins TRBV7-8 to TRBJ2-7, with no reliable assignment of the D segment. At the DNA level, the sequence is TGTGCCAGCAGCTTAGGGCTCATATCTTACGAGCAGTACTTC. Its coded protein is CASSLGLISYEQYF.